This TCR beta chain was retrieved from a study of technical replicates of blood from a few donors. TCRdb keeps only in-frame clones here, not all; method: immunoSEQ multiplex PCR. The sample has over 90,000 clones, 95% seen once; the top ten hold over 0.2%. There are 19 residues in the CDR3. CDR1 SEHNR and CDR2 FQNEAQ come from the germline V gene (reference sequence). V shed 7 bases, J shed 3 bases, and the junction held 18 bases outside the gene matches. The sequence came from a human donor in good health. The chain combines TRBV7-9 with TRBJ2-1; TRBD2 matches 10 bases. Source material: T cells isolated from PBMCs. CDR3 DNA sequence: TGTGCCAGCACCCTTGCTAGCGGGAGTAAGACTGGGGGCTACAATGAGCAGTTCTTC. This sequence encodes CASTLASGSKTGGYNEQFF.